This TCR beta chain was profiled in a study of T-cell memory formation after mild COVID-19. Overall study context: Largely, TCR clusters stayed within a single donor.

This CDR3 region has 15 residues. CDR1 is DFQATT and CDR2 is SNEGSKA in the germline V gene (reference sequence). Trimming removed 6 bases at V and 3 bases at J, with 20 bases between. TCRdb re-called the 5' RACE reads with MiXCR, one entry per CDR3 protein. This sample has 450,000 to 700,000 distinct CDR3 sequences, with roughly 18% found just once. This clonotype was counted a few times. What it recognizes is unknown. Overall study findings and caveats: Researchers found some responding clones in pre-infection memory, a sign that cross-reactive memory joined. There was a balanced CD4/CD8 profile in clones contracting day 15 to 85, and later expanders leaned CD4+.

Sequences were obtained from PBMCs or a T cell subset sorted from them (not recorded which). The V gene is TRBV20-1, the J gene TRBJ1-1; TRBD1 is a possible D gene (5 bases). The sequence came from an adult woman who had mild COVID-19 (a few samples of this study predate the infection). Cell type and time point are not known. Here the CDR3 reads CSANQARGFYTEAFF. The CDR3, as DNA: TGCAGTGCCAACCAGGCGCGGGGGTTCTACACTGAAGCTTTCTTT.